This T cell receptor (beta chain) was identified during a study of human T cells and chemical hapten exposure. Across the study: 0.01% DPC was applied to the upper back in patch tests, which were read at 6 days. TCR yields per sample varied, mainly owing to small pooled library volume differences.

Stated time point: pre-sensitization, week 0. The treatment is: therapeutic diphenylcyclopropenone sensitization with weekly scalp DPC. Before extraction, the whole blood was not fractionated, and total RNA was taken from it. The CDR3 is 15 residues long. CDR1 ENHRY and CDR2 SYGVKD come from the germline V gene. Via MiXCR, TCRdb re-called the RACE reads, giving one row per CDR3 protein. This repertoire shows about 34,000 distinct CDR3 sequences, 9% to 12% found once; its top ten account for roughly a quarter. Of note for this clonotype: This may stem from a read error, because a much larger clone lies one nucleotide away.

This TCR was sampled from a man aged 50 or older with alopecia areata. Some clones in this sample may be carry-over from other donors' samples. Sequencing was performed on whole blood, taken in connection with sensitization to the hapten diphenylcyclopropenone (DPC). The rearrangement joins TRBV10-3 to TRBJ2-1, with D tentatively TRBD1 or TRBD2 (5 bases each). CDR3 nucleotides: TGTGCCATCAGTGGGGACCTCAGCTCCTACAATGAGCAGTTATTC. It encodes CAISGDLSSYNEQLF.